This T cell receptor beta chain derives from a study of CD8 T cells in ankylosing spondylitis. Whole-study results and caveats: The authors found the disease-linked clones to be CD8+ and relatively rare in peripheral blood. Reported data indicate significant enrichment of disease-linked clones within matched ankylosing spondylitis synovial fluid.

TCRdb recomputed calls from the 5' RACE reads with MiXCR, one row per CDR3 protein. The sample includes 300,000 to 350,000 distinct CDR3 sequences, 20% to 25% of them seen just once. Concerning this clonotype: Its antigen is as yet unknown.

The V gene end was trimmed by 0 bases and the J gene end by 8 bases; junction bases not matched to a gene: 6. The CDR3 totals 15 residues. Germline CDR1 and CDR2: SGHNT and YENEEA. Sequencing input: blood, either unsorted or a sorted T cell fraction (not recorded which). The source of this sequence is a female donor with ankylosing spondylitis or in good health (not recorded which). The chain recombines TRBV11-3 with TRBJ2-1, with TRBD1 matching 8 bases. The CDR3 sequence is CASSLDGTGRDEQFF. CDR3 in DNA: TGTGCCAGCAGCTTAGACGGGACAGGTAGGGATGAGCAGTTCTTC.